This TCR beta chain was captured in a study of T cell responses to AZD1222 COVID-19 vaccine. Whole-study results and caveats: Dominant CD4 TCR responses targeted spike regions 160-218 and 743-854. Clonal diversity was possibly underestimated, and the donors were mostly white British, with more females. Spike-specific TCR breadth and depth went up after people got two AZD1222 doses.

Worth noting for this clone: No antigen is known for it.

The CDR3 sequence is 15 residues long. V gave up 6 bases and J gave up 4 bases, with 18 bases separating them. Germline V CDR1 and CDR2: MDHEN, SYDVKM. Assay used: immunoSEQ multiplex PCR; TCRdb lists only in-frame clones, some missing. The sample records 50,000 to 70,000 clones, roughly 85% being singletons. The chain links TRBV28 to TRBJ2-5; D might be TRBD2 (6 bases). The sample in question was peripheral blood, obtained on day 0 of MenACWY control vaccination. The receptor comes from an adult in good health. DNA of the CDR3: TGTGCCAGCAGCATCCGGGACTTAGCTTCAGAGACCCAGTACTTC. The encoded protein is CASSIRDLASETQYF.